The text below deals with one T cell receptor beta chain. Its antigen remains undetermined. No qualities accompany the bases; no much larger clone lies one base away. Separate from the approximately 670-subject first cohort, the validation cohort of 90 to 150 subjects was the group to which the donors belonged. The data were obtained in a study of cytomegalovirus exposure and HLA in healthy donors listed by TCRdb under 2017. About the investigation overall: The 500 to 800 repertoires of the first cohort and the roughly 110 validation repertoires were produced on the same platform, according to a later analysis. The aim of the study was to test whether cataloging public T cell receptors could identify signatures of past pathogen exposure. A separate validation cohort of roughly 120 different subjects was used in addition to the 666-subject first cohort. To predict cytomegalovirus infection status, the study brought together high-throughput TCR immunosequencing, statistical association of individual TCRs with disease status, and machine learning.

Compared with germline, V lacks 5 bases and J lacks 4 bases; bases without a gene match: 5. The germline V gene gives CDR1 as MNHNS and CDR2 as SASEGT. Counted from cysteine to phenylalanine, this CDR3 has 13 amino acids. The only DNA kept is the CDR3, 39 bases in frame from the first base. Points the paper makes about the study in general: A later analysis lacked HLA typing for the validation cohort, so it scored co-occurrence in that cohort across all 130 or so repertoires. In the study, about 150 TCR beta chains were listed as associated with cytomegalovirus. According to the authors, the approach could potentially be generalized to other disease states and immunological phenotypes. While some public TCRs were present in many individuals, most TCR sequences turned up only very rarely across donors. In vitro tests confirmed that a few of the cytomegalovirus-associated TCR beta chains recognize cytomegalovirus antigens. In both the original and validation cohorts, the classifier was reported to diagnose cytomegalovirus status with high specificity and sensitivity. In a later analysis, TCRs clustered in the first cohort were found to also tend to co-occur in the roughly 130 validation repertoires, with 94% of cluster scores above 0.

Library preparation was by the immunoSEQ multiplex PCR assay. In the authors' own workflow: To diagnose cytomegalovirus status from the catalog of TCR beta chain sequences, a statistical classification framework was built. TCRdb took over this immuneACCESS table, retaining in-frame rearrangements with V and J assigned. Such tables are incomplete; in checked studies, under half of the missing clones stem from an unresolved V gene, and the remainder is unexplained. V and J calls and clone size are copied from that table; D and trimming were computed from the DNA. The sample table shows some 170,000 clones, and 84% are seen once. In total, the top ten clones hold more than 8.5% of the sample.

This sequence originates from a man aged 25 to 45 in good health and CMV-seropositive. Recombination joined TRBV6-1 with TRBJ2-7; the central 7 bases match TRBD2. The sample taken for sequencing was PBMCs. The nucleotide sequence is given as TGTGCCAGCAGTCCTTCTAGCGGTTACGAGCAGTACTTC. Translation gives CASSPSSGYEQYF.